Listed below are T cell receptor beta chains from one sample, sequenced in a study of response to subunit inactivated influenza vaccine. MiXCR, applied by TCRdb to the RT-PCR reads, yields one record per CDR3 protein. The sample has 300,000 to 350,000 distinct CDR3 sequences, around a fifth seen once; the top ten hold approximately 10%. The input for sequencing was PBMCs from blood, taken less than 22 months after vaccination. These receptors were collected from a man between 50 and 70 years old who received an inactivated influenza vaccine. CDR3s include the opening cysteine and the closing phenylalanine or tryptophan. D genes are given only for firm matches. Clone size appears in some rows only: once, few, many, or a class for an expanded clone.

few,TRBJ1-5,NA,TRBV7-8,CASSASGTPYQPQHF,TGTGCCAGCAGCGCCTCCGGGACACCCTATCAGCCCCAGCATTTT
NA,TRBJ2-2,NA,TRBV7-3,CASSLLGGARRELFF,TGTGCCAGCAGCTTATTGGGGGGCGCGCGCCGGGAGCTGTTTTTT
NA,TRBJ1-2,NA,TRBV3-1,CASSQSTRGYTF,TGTGCCAGCAGCCAAAGCACCAGGGGATACACCTTC
once,TRBJ1-5,NA,TRBV5-1,CASSSGPQGINQPQHF,TGCGCCAGCAGCTCCGGTCCGCAGGGAATCAATCAGCCCCAGCATTTT
NA,TRBJ1-5,NA,TRBV6-2/TRBV6-3,CASSAGGYQPQHF,TGTGCCAGCAGTGCGGGGGGCTATCAGCCCCAGCATTTT
NA,TRBJ2-3,TRBD1,TRBV5-1,CASSAGTGSDTQYF,TGCGCCAGCAGCGCCGGGACAGGGTCAGATACGCAGTATTTT
once,TRBJ2-5,NA,TRBV7-6,CASSLEVPQQETQYF,TGTGCCAGCAGCTTAGAAGTCCCCCAACAAGAGACCCAGTACTTC
NA,TRBJ1-5,NA,TRBV6-1,CASRPTPTDAPLHF,TGTGCCAGCAGGCCCACACCGACCGACGCCCCTTTGCATTTT
NA,TRBJ2-2,NA,TRBV6-1,CASRGRGGTGELFF,TGTGCCAGCAGGGGGAGAGGGGGAACCGGGGAGCTGTTTTTT
NA,TRBJ2-1,NA,TRBV7-8,CASSFRFGYDEQFF,TGTGCCAGCAGCTTCAGGTTTGGGTACGATGAGCAGTTCTTC
few,TRBJ1-5,NA,TRBV10-3,CAISEGDSNQPQHF,TGTGCCATCAGTGAAGGAGATAGCAATCAGCCCCAGCATTTT
NA,TRBJ2-4,TRBD1,TRBV28,CASSLAGGNIQYF,TGTGCCAGCAGTTTAGCAGGGGGCAACATTCAGTACTTC
few,TRBJ2-2,TRBD1,TRBV27,CASSLTPWTGKVPGELFF,TGTGCCAGCAGTTTAACCCCTTGGACAGGGAAGGTCCCCGGGGAGCTGTTTTTT
few,TRBJ1-2,NA,TRBV19,CASSMRRNYGYTF,TGTGCCAGTAGTATGCGACGGAACTATGGCTACACCTTC
NA,TRBJ2-1,NA,TRBV7-9,CASSVPLPISYNEQFF,TGTGCCAGCAGCGTTCCTCTCCCTATCTCCTACAATGAGCAGTTCTTC
few,TRBJ1-2,NA,TRBV9,CASSVGANYGYTF,TGTGCCAGCAGCGTAGGGGCTAACTATGGCTACACCTTC
many,TRBJ2-2,NA,TRBV5-1,CASSFDGATGELFF,TGCGCCAGCAGCTTCGACGGGGCCACCGGGGAGCTGTTTTTT
few,TRBJ1-5,NA,TRBV30,CAWSVQGRPQPQHF,TGTGCCTGGAGCGTTCAAGGGAGGCCTCAGCCCCAGCATTTT
many,TRBJ1-1,NA,TRBV29-1,CSVVPKLNTEAFF,TGCAGCGTTGTGCCCAAATTGAACACTGAAGCTTTCTTT
few,TRBJ2-6,NA,TRBV29-1,CSVVNSGANVLTF,TGCAGCGTTGTGAACTCTGGGGCCAACGTCCTGACTTTC
NA,TRBJ2-1,TRBD1,TRBV30,CAWSVMFRQGPFF,TGTGCCTGGAGTGTGATGTTTCGACAGGGTCCGTTCTTC
few,TRBJ2-1,NA,TRBV20-1,CSARKDEQFF,TGCAGTGCAAGAAAGGATGAGCAGTTCTTC
NA,TRBJ2-5,NA,TRBV7-2,CASSLVTGVQETQYF,TGTGCCAGCAGCTTAGTGACAGGCGTTCAAGAGACCCAGTACTTC
NA,TRBJ1-1,NA,TRBV10-3,CAISRLNTEAFF,TGTGCCATCAGCCGTTTGAACACTGAAGCTTTCTTT
NA,TRBJ2-2,NA,TRBV19,CAGEQGNTGELFF,TGTGCCGGGGAACAGGGGAACACCGGGGAGCTGTTTTTT
NA,TRBJ2-6,NA,TRBV12-3/TRBV12-4,CASGASSGANVLTF,TGTGCCAGCGGAGCGTCTTCTGGGGCCAACGTCCTGACTTTC
NA,TRBJ2-7,NA,TRBV10-3,CAISTETSSYEQYF,TGTGCCATCTCCACCGAAACGAGCTCCTACGAGCAGTACTTC
once,TRBJ2-1,TRBD2,TRBV9,CASSGPGLNEQFF,TGTGCCAGCAGCGGACCGGGACTAAATGAGCAGTTCTTC
NA,TRBJ2-1,NA,TRBV5-5,CASSLDGGTYNEQFF,TGTGCCAGCAGCTTGGATGGGGGTACCTACAATGAGCAGTTCTTC